Sequencing of this TCR beta chain was carried out in a study of T cells in Graves' hyperthyroidism and ophthalmopathy. Germline V gene lookup returns CDR1 MNHNS and CDR2 SASEGT. With 6 bases removed from V and 2 bases from J, the gap between germline ends came to 14 bases. The CDR3 spans 15 residues. The source material, RNA transcripts, was used to amplify TCR beta CDR3 regions. Using the HTBI primer set, a first-round RT-PCR was run on the TCR CDR3. Using its own MiXCR run on the multiplex PCR reads, TCRdb lists one record per CDR3 protein. The sample carries roughly 380,000 distinct CDR3 sequences, approximately 14% recorded once. This clonotype was observed many times. Its cognate antigen is unknown. Reasons for excluding patients were uncontrolled infection, other autoimmune disease, pregnancy or lactation. The diagnoses drew upon clinical symptoms, serum thyroxine and TRAb, thyroid ultrasound and orbital computed tomography.

Study results and caveats: Patients with ophthalmopathy were separated from those with stable hyperthyroidism by a 13 V-J model.

The TCR was taken from a young woman with Graves' hyperthyroidism. The rearrangement uses TRBV6-1 and TRBJ1-5; D is perhaps TRBD1 (5 bases). Source material: blood. CDR3 DNA: TGTGCCAGCAGACACGGAGGGGTGGGCAATCAGCCCCAGCATTTT. Translation: CASRHGGVGNQPQHF.